A selection of T cell receptor beta chains follows, all from one sample in a study of OX40 agonist ivuxolimab in advanced cancers. Libraries were prepared by immunoSEQ multiplex PCR; TCRdb keeps only in-frame clonotypes and omits some of them. Of some 48,000 clones listed, 92% are singletons. Source: CD4+ or CD8+ T cells sorted from blood, taken in a trial of the OX40 agonist ivuxolimab. The receptors were gathered from an adult with an advanced solid tumor such as melanoma, head and neck, liver or kidney cancer. The CDR3 runs from the conserved cysteine through the conserved F or W. A D gene is named only where the DNA matches it firmly. A clone size is listed for some rows: how often the clone was seen (once, few, many), or a class if it is expanded.

V gene: TRBV5-6; J gene: TRBJ2-7; D gene: TRBD1; clone size: .; CDR3 protein: CASSWGTGGYEQYF; CDR3 DNA: TGTGCCAGCAGCTGGGGGACAGGGGGATACGAGCAGTACTTC
V gene: TRBV11-2; J gene: TRBJ2-2; D gene: TRBD2; clone size: .; CDR3 protein: CASSSYLAGQYTGELFF; CDR3 DNA: TGTGCCAGCAGCTCATACCTAGCGGGGCAATACACCGGGGAGCTGTTTTTT
V gene: TRBV28; J gene: TRBJ1-2; D gene: .; clone size: .; CDR3 protein: CASSLDGGNGYTF; CDR3 DNA: TGTGCCAGCAGTTTAGATGGGGGAAACGGCTACACCTTC
V gene: TRBV19; J gene: TRBJ1-1; D gene: .; clone size: .; CDR3 protein: CASSIGGIGTEAFF; CDR3 DNA: TGTGCCAGTAGTATAGGAGGGATCGGCACTGAAGCTTTCTTT
V gene: TRBV6-5; J gene: TRBJ1-1; D gene: TRBD1; clone size: .; CDR3 protein: CASSRDSTEAFF; CDR3 DNA: TGTGCCAGCAGTCGGGACAGCACTGAAGCTTTCTTT
V gene: TRBV11-3; J gene: TRBJ1-4; D gene: .; clone size: .; CDR3 protein: CASSLAGEKLFF; CDR3 DNA: TGTGCCAGCAGCTTAGCGGGTGAAAAACTGTTTTTT
V gene: TRBV28; J gene: TRBJ1-5; D gene: .; clone size: .; CDR3 protein: CASSLGSAPARQPQHF; CDR3 DNA: TGTGCCAGCAGTTTAGGGTCGGCCCCCGCACGTCAGCCCCAGCATTTT
V gene: TRBV10-1; J gene: TRBJ1-6; D gene: .; clone size: .; CDR3 protein: CASSETGLGSPLHF; CDR3 DNA: TGCGCCAGCAGTGAAACAGGGCTTGGTTCACCCCTCCACTTT
V gene: TRBV5-8; J gene: TRBJ2-1; D gene: TRBD2; clone size: .; CDR3 protein: CASSLVASGGGSSYNEQFF; CDR3 DNA: TGTGCCAGCAGCTTGGTAGCTAGCGGGGGGGGGAGCTCCTACAATGAGCAGTTCTTC
V gene: TRBV27; J gene: TRBJ2-7; D gene: TRBD1; clone size: once; CDR3 protein: CASSFTGGSGFYEQYF; CDR3 DNA: TGTGCCAGCAGTTTTACAGGGGGTTCGGGCTTCTACGAGCAGTACTTC
V gene: TRBV7-6; J gene: TRBJ1-1; D gene: .; clone size: once; CDR3 protein: CASSLVFFGRRGTEAFF; CDR3 DNA: TGTGCCAGCAGCTTAGTTTTTTTTGGACGTCGAGGGACTGAAGCTTTCTTT
V gene: TRBV7-7; J gene: TRBJ2-5; D gene: .; clone size: once; CDR3 protein: CASSQKGRIETQYF; CDR3 DNA: TGTGCTAGCAGCCAGAAGGGACGGATAGAGACCCAGTACTTC
V gene: TRBV10-3; J gene: TRBJ1-2; D gene: TRBD1; clone size: once; CDR3 protein: CAISEPWTGTGYTF; CDR3 DNA: TGTGCCATCAGTGAGCCCTGGACAGGGACTGGCTACACCTTC
V gene: TRBV6-5; J gene: TRBJ2-3; D gene: TRBD2; clone size: .; CDR3 protein: CASSPGLAADTQYF; CDR3 DNA: TGTGCCAGCAGTCCGGGACTAGCGGCAGATACGCAGTATTTT
V gene: TRBV6-5; J gene: TRBJ1-1; D gene: .; clone size: once; CDR3 protein: CASSYSAGLMNTEAFF; CDR3 DNA: TGTGCCAGCAGTTACTCCGCCGGATTAATGAACACTGAAGCTTTCTTT
V gene: TRBV27; J gene: TRBJ2-3; D gene: .; clone size: .; CDR3 protein: CASREGLVLADTQYF; CDR3 DNA: TGTGCCAGCAGAGAGGGGCTAGTGTTGGCAGATACGCAGTATTTT
V gene: TRBV6-5; J gene: TRBJ1-3; D gene: .; clone size: .; CDR3 protein: CASSLLTGYSGNTIYF; CDR3 DNA: TGTGCCAGCAGTTTACTTACAGGCTACTCTGGAAACACCATATATTTT
V gene: TRBV4-2; J gene: TRBJ1-1; D gene: .; clone size: .; CDR3 protein: CASSQEEGWRTEAFF; CDR3 DNA: TGTGCCAGCAGCCAAGAGGAGGGGTGGCGGACTGAAGCTTTCTTT
V gene: TRBV9; J gene: TRBJ2-7; D gene: TRBD1; clone size: .; CDR3 protein: CASSPWAGTGVPYEQYF; CDR3 DNA: TGTGCCAGCAGCCCATGGGCCGGGACAGGGGTACCCTACGAGCAGTACTTC
V gene: TRBV5-1; J gene: TRBJ2-5; D gene: .; clone size: .; CDR3 protein: CASSLGASQETQYF; CDR3 DNA: TGCGCCAGCAGCTTAGGAGCCTCCCAAGAGACCCAGTACTTC
V gene: TRBV6-6; J gene: TRBJ1-5; D gene: .; clone size: .; CDR3 protein: CAGSRGGDNSNQPQHF; CDR3 DNA: TGTGCCGGCTCCCGGGGCGGGGACAATAGCAATCAGCCCCAGCATTTT
V gene: TRBV9; J gene: TRBJ2-1; D gene: .; clone size: .; CDR3 protein: CASSPLQRRNEQFF; CDR3 DNA: TGTGCCAGCAGCCCCCTCCAGCGGCGCAATGAGCAGTTCTTC
V gene: TRBV6-1; J gene: TRBJ2-3; D gene: TRBD1; clone size: .; CDR3 protein: CASSGDRESTDTQYF; CDR3 DNA: TGTGCCAGCAGTGGGGACAGGGAGAGCACAGATACGCAGTATTTT
V gene: TRBV5-6; J gene: TRBJ1-6; D gene: .; clone size: .; CDR3 protein: CASSFQSSPLHF; CDR3 DNA: TGTGCCAGCAGCTTTCAAAGCTCACCCCTCCACTTT
V gene: TRBV6-1; J gene: TRBJ2-7; D gene: .; clone size: once; CDR3 protein: CASSDEPQGQREQYF; CDR3 DNA: TGTGCCAGCAGTGACGAACCACAGGGCCAACGCGAGCAGTACTTC
V gene: TRBV11-2; J gene: TRBJ1-1; D gene: .; clone size: .; CDR3 protein: CASSLIEGGNTEAFF; CDR3 DNA: TGTGCCAGCAGCTTAATTGAAGGCGGGAACACTGAAGCTTTCTTT
V gene: TRBV25-1; J gene: TRBJ1-2; D gene: .; clone size: .; CDR3 protein: CASPQSGGLNYGYTF; CDR3 DNA: TGTGCCAGTCCCCAAAGCGGGGGCCTTAACTATGGCTACACCTTC
V gene: TRBV27; J gene: TRBJ2-1; D gene: .; clone size: .; CDR3 protein: CASRRAGNSYNEQFF; CDR3 DNA: TGTGCCAGCAGGCGTGCAGGAAACTCCTACAATGAGCAGTTCTTC
V gene: TRBV19; J gene: TRBJ1-1; D gene: TRBD1; clone size: .; CDR3 protein: CASRTGGNTEAFF; CDR3 DNA: TGTGCCAGTAGGACAGGGGGGAACACTGAAGCTTTCTTT
V gene: TRBV27; J gene: TRBJ1-5; D gene: .; clone size: .; CDR3 protein: CASSNGRWSNQPQHF; CDR3 DNA: TGTGCCAGCAGTAACGGGAGGTGGAGCAATCAGCCCCAGCATTTT
V gene: TRBV11-2; J gene: TRBJ2-7; D gene: TRBD2; clone size: once; CDR3 protein: CASSLAPGEGSPYEQYF; CDR3 DNA: TGTGCCAGCAGCTTAGCCCCGGGGGAGGGGTCCCCCTACGAGCAGTACTTC